A single sample gave rise to the 18 T cell receptor beta chains below, sequenced in a study of early T cells in non-severe SARS-CoV-2 infection. Each CDR3 protein is one row after TCRdb ran MiXCR on the 5' RACE reads. The data show nearly 80,000 distinct CDR3 sequences, 9.5% to 15% seen once. The specimen sequenced was whole blood. All receptors derive from an adult who was a healthcare worker with PCR-confirmed SARS-CoV-2 infection or an uninfected control (not recorded which).

This clonotype was observed a handful of times. The genes are TRBV29-1 and TRBJ2-1; D remains unclear. Trimming stripped 4 bases from V and 7 bases from J, with 8 bases between. The germline gives CDR1 SQVTM, CDR2 ANQGSEA. This CDR3 spans 11 amino acids. CDR3 protein: CSVVLLNEQFF. The DNA of the CDR3 is TGCAGCGTTGTACTGCTGAATGAGCAGTTCTTC.

This clonotype was recorded many times. CDR3 nucleotide sequence: TGCAGCACACGGGGTCAAGTTACAGATACGCAGTATTTT. This translates into CSTRGQVTDTQYF. The chain couples TRBV29-1 to TRBJ2-3; D is perhaps TRBD2 (5 bases). This CDR3 comprises 13 residues. V lost 8 bases, J lost 3 bases, and 15 bases lay in between. Germline CDR1 and CDR2: SQVTM and ANQGSEA.

This clonotype was seen more than once but under ten times. V and J are TRBV6-2 or TRBV6-3 and TRBJ2-5, with TRBD2 matching 12 bases. V gave up 8 bases and J gave up 3 bases; unmatched junction bases: 16. Germline V gene data show CDR1 as MNHEY and CDR2 as SVGEGT. The CDR3 consists of 18 residues. CDR3 amino acids: CASPQRGLAGRREETQYF. CDR3 bases: TGTGCCAGCCCGCAGAGGGGACTAGCGGGTCGCAGGGAAGAGACCCAGTACTTC.

This clonotype has more than one count but fewer than ten. This sequence joins TRBV6-2 or TRBV6-3 and TRBJ1-1; 9 nucleotides align to TRBD1. Trimming took 0 bases from V and 4 from J; bases not matched to a gene: 12. Germline V gene sequence: CDR1 MNHEY, CDR2 SVGEGT. This CDR3 has 18 residues. The CDR3 nucleotides read TGTGCCAGCAGTTACTCGTTGGAAACAGGGGGCGACGGCACTGAAGCTTTCTTT. This sequence encodes CASSYSLETGGDGTEAFF.

The rearrangement links TRBV5-1 to TRBJ2-5, with D possibly being TRBD2 (6 bases). The ends were cut back, 1 base at V and 4 bases at J, with 14 bases in the middle. CDR1 is SGHRS, CDR2 YFSETQ, per germline. The CDR3 is 15 amino acids. CDR3 protein: CASSLFSRGGETQYF. The CDR3 nucleotides are TGCGCCAGCAGCTTGTTCTCTAGGGGAGGAGAGACCCAGTACTTC.

This clonotype was observed a handful of times. V is TRBV7-9 and J is TRBJ2-1; 11 positions match TRBD1. The CDR3 runs to 18 residues. With V trimmed by 0 bases and J by 4 bases, 8 bases remained unmatched. Germline CDR1 SEHNR, CDR2 FQNEAQ (reference sequence). This CDR3 is CASSLAGQGVKFYNEQFF. In DNA form, the CDR3 reads TGTGCCAGCAGCTTAGCGGGACAGGGGGTCAAGTTTTACAATGAGCAGTTCTTC.

This clonotype was observed a handful of times. The chain combines TRBV4-2 with TRBJ1-2; D unclear. This CDR3 is built from 14 residues. The V and J ends lost 3 bases and 8 bases respectively, with 16 bases between them. Germline assignment: CDR1 LGHNA and CDR2 YNFKEQ. CDR3 amino acids: CASSQELTSIGYTF. CDR3 in DNA: TGTGCCAGCAGCCAGGAATTAACTTCGATCGGCTACACCTTC.

This clonotype was counted a few times. The chain links TRBV27 to TRBJ1-5; 9 positions match TRBD1. J was trimmed by 4 bases and V by 8 bases; bases with no gene match: 15. There are 17 residues in the CDR3. Per germline, CDR1 MNHEY and CDR2 SMNVEV (reference sequence). The DNA for the CDR3 is TGTGCCAGCGGAAACAGGGGGCCAGGCGTTTTTAATCAGCCCCAGCATTTT. This sequence encodes CASGNRGPGVFNQPQHF.

This clonotype was found a few times. The V and J genes are TRBV7-9 and TRBJ2-7, with D perhaps assigned TRBD1 or TRBD2 (6 bases each). This CDR3 has 15 amino acids. V lost 5 bases to trimming and J lost 3 bases, with 17 bases between them. From germline, CDR1 is SEHNR and CDR2 FQNEAQ (reference sequence). CDR3 nucleotide sequence: TGTGCCAGCAGCCCCCAAGGGGGGACTGGCTACGAGCAGTACTTC. Translated: CASSPQGGTGYEQYF.

The V call is TRBV19, the J call TRBJ2-3; D is perhaps TRBD1 or TRBD2 (5 bases each). Germline V gene lookup returns CDR1 LNHDA and CDR2 SQIVND (reference sequence). This CDR3 region has 16 residues. V was trimmed by 5 bases and J by 8 bases, leaving 23 bases between them. In DNA, the CDR3 is TGTGCCAGTAGTGGACGGGACCGCGGCTTCATGGGTACGCAGTATTTT. It encodes CASSGRDRGFMGTQYF.

The sample holds a few counts of this clonotype. The rearrangement uses TRBV11-2 and TRBJ2-7, with 10 bases lining up with TRBD1. J lost 6 bases, V lost 4 bases, and 6 bases had no gene match. Germline V gene lookup returns CDR1 SGHAT and CDR2 FQNNGV. The CDR3 is made up of 14 amino acids. In DNA form, the CDR3 reads TGTGCCAGCAGCTCGACAGGGGGCGCATTCGAGCAGTACTTC. This gives the protein CASSSTGGAFEQYF.

This clonotype was detected ten times or more. In DNA form, the CDR3 reads TGCAGTGCTAGAAAAGGGGCGGGGCCAATTACAGATACGCAGTATTTT. This sequence encodes CSARKGAGPITDTQYF. The chain employs TRBV20-1 and TRBJ2-3, with a tentative D call TRBD2 (6 bases). Trimming cost V 2 bases and J 3 bases, with 18 bases left between them. Germline CDR1 reads DFQATT; CDR2 reads SNEGSKA (reference sequence). The CDR3 is made up of 16 amino acids.

The chain couples TRBV24-1 to TRBJ2-1, with D possibly being TRBD2 (5 bases). Deletions cut 3 bases from V and 9 bases from J, with 17 bases between. The CDR3 is made up of 15 amino acids. Looked up from germline, CDR1 is KGHDR and CDR2 is SFDVKD. Written as DNA, the CDR3 is TGTGCCACCAGTGATGAGCGGCTCCCATTGGGTGAGCAGTTCTTC. As protein: CATSDERLPLGEQFF.

In nucleotides, the CDR3 is TGTGCCAGCAGTTTAAACAGAAAAGAGACCCAGTACTTC. Its translation is CASSLNRKETQYF. V is TRBV12-3 or TRBV12-4 and J is TRBJ2-5; D call uncertain. V was trimmed by 2 bases and J by 3 bases, leaving 7 bases between them. The CDR3 is made up of 13 amino acids.

This clonotype has ten or more counts. The chain is built from TRBV12-3 or TRBV12-4 and TRBJ1-6, with D maybe TRBD1 (5 bases). V lost 2 bases to trimming and J lost 11 bases, with 7 bases between them. CDR3 length equals 12 residues. The CDR3 protein is CASSLQGPPLHF. The CDR3, as DNA: TGTGCCAGCAGTTTACAGGGACCACCCCTCCACTTT.

This clonotype was observed a few times. This chain connects TRBV6-6 to TRBJ2-5; D remains unclear. Germline V gene sequence: CDR1 MNHNY, CDR2 SVGAGI (reference sequence). The CDR3 has 14 amino acids. V was shortened by 7 bases and J by 5 bases, with 17 bases between the two germline ends. This CDR3 reads CASTSPGASETQYF. CDR3 DNA: TGTGCCAGCACCTCACCCGGCGCCTCGGAGACCCAGTACTTC.

This clonotype has only a few counts. This CDR3 reads CASSEWKLPNSGNTIYF. For the CDR3, the DNA is TGTGCCAGCAGCGAGTGGAAGTTGCCGAACTCTGGAAACACCATATATTTT. This chain connects TRBV21-1 to TRBJ1-3. TRBV21-1 corresponds to a pseudogene. The CDR3 runs 17 residues.

The table lists this clonotype with a few counts. V usage is TRBV11-2 and J usage is TRBJ2-1; the match to TRBD2 covers 10 bases. V lost 0 bases, J lost 3 bases, and 5 bases stayed unmatched. The CDR3 sequence is 17 residues long. Per the germline V gene, CDR1 is SGHAT and CDR2 is FQNNGV. The CDR3 reads CASSLEFSGRNYNEQFF. The CDR3 nucleotides are TGTGCCAGCAGCTTAGAGTTTAGCGGGAGGAACTACAATGAGCAGTTCTTC.